This TCR beta chain was obtained from a study of T cell repertoires in cytomegalovirus infection. On the study more broadly: Indications came from public TCR beta signatures; they pointed to CMV infection and to a matching HLA type. Broader study findings: Identification of carriers of CMV plus the relevant HLA was achieved through cumulative public TCR beta family frequency. The response measured ex vivo was dominated by TCR beta clonotypes (HLA-C-restricted and CMV-specific).

The sample holds a few counts of this clonotype. Its target is not known. Germline V gene sequence: CDR1 MNHNS, CDR2 SASEGT. The length of the CDR3 is 14 residues. With 2 bases removed from V and 0 bases from J, the gap between germline ends came to 7 bases. TCRdb ran MiXCR on the reads and lists one entry per CDR3 protein. The sample lists about 740,000 distinct CDR3 sequences, about 40% occurring once. Sample: PBMCs. The receptor comes from a human donor in good health (CMV status not recorded). Some clones in this sample may be carry-over from other donors' samples. The chain combines TRBV6-1 with TRBJ1-2, with D unclear. The chain's CDR3 is CASSEPAANYGYTF. The CDR3 DNA is TGTGCCAGCAGTGAACCTGCGGCTAACTATGGCTACACCTTC.